The 25 T cell receptor beta chains below all came from one sample that was sequenced in a study of cytomegalovirus exposure and HLA in healthy donors. Only in-frame clones appear in the TCRdb table, and some are missing; sequencing was by immunoSEQ multiplex PCR. There are 200,000 or so clones in the sample; just over 90% occur only once, and around 1% lies in the top ten. The source material was PBMCs. The origin of the receptors is a woman in her late teens or twenties in good health and CMV-seronegative.

The V and J genes are TRBV7-9 and TRBJ1-5; tentatively, D is TRBD1 (6 bases). The CDR3 covers 16 residues. Trimming took 7 bases from V and 4 from J, leaving 20 bases between them. Germline-derived CDR1 and CDR2 are SEHNR and FQNEAQ (reference sequence). CDR3 bases: TGTGCCAGCACACAGTCAGGGGCAATTAGGAATCAGCCCCAGCATTTT. Residues: CASTQSGAIRNQPQHF.

A single count supports this clone. This sequence joins TRBV11-2 and TRBJ1-1; TRBD1 aligns across 7 bases. Trimming cost V 1 base and J 0 bases; bases outside gene matches: 2. The CDR3 is 15 amino acids. CDR1 SGHAT and CDR2 FQNNGV come from the germline V gene. CDR3 bases: TGTGCCAGCAGCTTAGTCGGGACAGTGAACACTGAAGCTTTCTTT. This codes for CASSLVGTVNTEAFF.

This clone was seen only once. This rearrangement joins TRBV27 to TRBJ2-1; D gene ambiguous. Trimming shortened V by 6 bases and J by 6 bases, and 6 bases separated the two germline ends. This CDR3 has 11 amino acids. Germline assignment: CDR1 MNHEY and CDR2 SMNVEV (reference sequence). DNA for the CDR3: TGTGCCAGCAGGAGTGGCAATGAGCAGTTCTTC. This sequence encodes CASRSGNEQFF.

For the CDR3, the DNA is TGCGCCAGCAGCCAAGACAGCCTTCGGGGCTACACCTTC. It yields the protein CASSQDSLRGYTF. This chain joins TRBV5-1 and TRBJ1-2; D perhaps matches TRBD1 (5 bases). The CDR3 consists of 13 residues. Germline CDR1 reads SGHRS; CDR2 reads YFSETQ. Trimming took off 4 bases at V and 8 bases at J, with 15 bases between the two ends.

The V call is TRBV30, the J call TRBJ2-1; 7 bases fit TRBD2. There are 16 residues in the CDR3. The V and J ends lost 4 bases and 3 bases, in that order; junction bases with no gene match: 12. Germline V gene sequence: CDR1 GTSNPN, CDR2 SVGIG (reference sequence). The CDR3 DNA reads TGTGCCTGGATCTTACCCGGACTAGTTGGCTACAATGAGCAGTTCTTC. Translating it yields CAWILPGLVGYNEQFF.

This chain connects TRBV11-2 to TRBJ1-1; 9 bases line up with TRBD1. The trim removed 7 bases at V and 6 bases at J, leaving 3 bases unmatched. This CDR3 comprises 12 residues. Germline-derived CDR1 and CDR2 are SGHAT and FQNNGV. This chain's CDR3 is CASKRTGAEAFF. The CDR3 DNA sequence: TGTGCCAGCAAAAGGACAGGGGCTGAAGCTTTCTTT.

This clone came up once. This rearrangement joins TRBV29-1 to TRBJ2-2; TRBD1 matches 10 bases. V lost 5 bases, J lost 1 base, and 10 bases stayed unmatched. Germline CDR1 SQVTM, CDR2 ANQGSEA. This CDR3 has 17 amino acids. CDR3 protein: CSVISPGQGRNTGELFF. DNA of the CDR3: TGCAGCGTTATATCTCCGGGACAGGGGAGGAACACCGGGGAGCTGTTTTTT.

The chain employs TRBV4-1 and TRBJ1-2; tentative D call: TRBD1 (5 bases). The CDR3 contains 15 residues. Germline V gene data show CDR1 as MGHRA and CDR2 as YSYEKL. Trimming left V 6 bases short and J 4 bases short, with 18 bases between. Here the CDR3 DNA reads TGCGCCAGCAGTCGGCAAGGGGTCCTCACCTATGGCTACACCTTC. Translated: CASSRQGVLTYGYTF.

This sequence joins TRBV6-5 and TRBJ2-1, with D maybe TRBD2 (5 bases). Trimming cost V 4 bases and J 0 bases, with 7 bases left between them. Germline V gene data show CDR1 as MNHEY and CDR2 as SVGAGI. The CDR3 length is 14 residues. For the CDR3, the DNA is TGTGCCAGCAGTTTTGGGAGCTCCTACAATGAGCAGTTCTTC. It specifies CASSFGSSYNEQFF.

This sequence joins TRBV27 and TRBJ1-1; D may be TRBD1 (5 bases). The CDR3 loop spans 13 amino acids. Germline CDR1 and CDR2: MNHEY and SMNVEV (reference sequence). V was shortened by 6 bases and J by 3 bases, with 11 bases between the two germline ends. CDR3 in DNA: TGTGCCAGCAGCTCACAGGTACACACTGAAGCTTTCTTT. This encodes CASSSQVHTEAFF.

The chain recombines TRBV5-1 with TRBJ2-7, with 9 bases aligning to TRBD1. Germline values: CDR1 SGHRS, CDR2 YFSETQ. The CDR3 consists of 18 residues. The junction had 11 bases not matched to a gene; V was cut back by 0 bases and J by 1 base. Here the CDR3 reads CASSLAGTGQILSYEQYF. The CDR3 nucleotides read TGCGCCAGCAGCTTGGCCGGGACAGGGCAAATCTTGTCCTACGAGCAGTACTTC.

The chain couples TRBV9 to TRBJ1-1; D is unresolved. Per the germline V gene, CDR1 is SGDLS and CDR2 is YYNGEE. The CDR3 spans 16 residues. V dropped 4 bases and J dropped 0 bases, with 16 bases sitting between them. The DNA of the CDR3 is TGTGCCAGCAGCCCACATTCCGCGGGAGTGAACACTGAAGCTTTCTTT. Its protein product is CASSPHSAGVNTEAFF.

J is TRBJ2-1 and V is TRBV25-1, with 7 positions matching TRBD2. Germline assignment: CDR1 MGHDK and CDR2 SYGVNS. The V and J ends lost 3 bases and 2 bases, in that order; junction bases with no gene match: 13. The length of the CDR3 is 18 residues. For the CDR3, the DNA is TGTGCCAGCAGTGACTCACTCCGTGGCGGGAGCCCCTACAATGAGCAGTTCTTC. This sequence encodes CASSDSLRGGSPYNEQFF.

V is TRBV19 and J is TRBJ1-1; the match to TRBD1 covers 8 bases. Germline CDR1 LNHDA, CDR2 SQIVND (reference sequence). The length of the CDR3 is 15 residues. V gave up 5 bases and J gave up 1 base; unmatched junction bases: 6. The DNA for the CDR3 is TGTGCCAGTAGTCCCACCGGGACAGGGAACACTGAAGCTTTCTTT. This encodes CASSPTGTGNTEAFF. Supplemented by reference TRBV19 and TRBJ1-1, the full variable domain reads DGGITQSPKYLFRKEGQNVTLSCEQNLNHDAMYWYRQDPGQGLRLIYYSQIVNDFQKGDIAEGYSVSREKKESFPLTVTSAQKNPTAFYLCASSPTGTGNTEAFFGQGTRLTVV.

This chain joins TRBV10-3 and TRBJ2-7; 7 nucleotides match TRBD1. The CDR3 spans 14 residues. V shed 5 bases and J 0 bases; nucleotides not matched to a gene: 4. Germline loops: CDR1 ENHRY, CDR2 SYGVKD. The CDR3 sequence: CAISPGQNSYEQYF. The DNA for the CDR3 is TGTGCCATCAGTCCGGGACAGAACTCCTACGAGCAGTACTTC.

The chain carries TRBV28 and TRBJ1-5; D is ambiguous. Trimming took 2 bases from V and 7 from J, leaving 3 bases between them. The CDR3 covers 11 residues. CDR1 is MDHEN, CDR2 SYDVKM, per germline. In DNA, the CDR3 is TGTGCCAGCAGTTTAGGCCAGCCCCAGCATTTT. Its translation is CASSLGQPQHF.

The V call is TRBV9, the J call TRBJ2-5; 10 bases match TRBD2. Trimming at V came to 1 base and at J to 5 bases, leaving 2 bases not matched to a gene. The CDR3 length is 14 residues. Germline V lookup: CDR1 SGDLS, CDR2 YYNGEE. CDR3 bases: TGTGCCAGCAGCGTACTTAGCGGGAGGGAGACCCAGTACTTC. Residues: CASSVLSGRETQYF.

CDR3 DNA: TGTGCCAGCAGTCCCGGGACTAGCGTTACAGATACGCAGTATTTT. Its translation: CASSPGTSVTDTQYF. The chain employs TRBV6-5 and TRBJ2-3; 10 bases align to TRBD2. Germline-derived CDR1 and CDR2 are MNHEY and SVGAGI. The CDR3 totals 15 residues. Trimming cost V 5 bases and J 3 bases; bases outside gene matches: 5.

J is TRBJ1-5 and V is TRBV25-1; D possibly corresponds to TRBD1 (6 bases). The germline V gene encodes CDR1 MGHDK and CDR2 SYGVNS. This CDR3 spans 16 amino acids. The ends were cut back, 6 bases at V and 6 bases at J, with 21 bases in the middle. The chain's CDR3 is CASSGDSGGPGQPQHF. CDR3 DNA sequence: TGTGCCAGCAGCGGGGATAGCGGGGGGCCGGGTCAGCCCCAGCATTTT.

This chain links TRBV4-1 with TRBJ2-7, with D maybe TRBD2 (5 bases). V was cut by 0 bases and J by 2 bases, with 14 bases left in between. Germline V gene data show CDR1 as MGHRA and CDR2 as YSYEKL. There are 16 residues in the CDR3. This CDR3 is CASSQDHSGSTYEQYF. The CDR3 coding sequence is TGCGCCAGCAGCCAAGACCACAGCGGTTCGACCTACGAGCAGTACTTC.

This clone has a single count. The gene calls are TRBV5-1 and TRBJ2-1, with 11 bases matching TRBD1. The J segment lost 4 bases and the V segment lost 7 bases, leaving 7 bases of the junction unmatched. This CDR3 has 15 amino acids. Germline-derived CDR1 and CDR2 are SGHRS and YFSETQ. The CDR3 loop reads CASLLGTGGYNEQFF. The DNA of the CDR3 is TGCGCCAGCCTTCTTGGGACAGGGGGGTACAATGAGCAGTTCTTC.

The chain uses TRBV7-9 and TRBJ2-6; maybe TRBD1 (5 bases). Germline V gene lookup returns CDR1 SEHNR and CDR2 FQNEAQ (reference sequence). The CDR3 spans 15 residues. The ends were cut back, 8 bases at V and 2 bases at J, with 13 bases in the middle. The CDR3 loop reads CASGLLDTGANVLTF. The CDR3 nucleotides read TGTGCCAGCGGTCTATTGGACACTGGGGCCAACGTCCTGACTTTC.

The genes are TRBV10-1 and TRBJ2-3, with D maybe TRBD2 (5 bases). V was shortened by 0 bases and J by 0 bases, with 10 bases between the two germline ends. CDR1 and CDR2 (germline): WNHNN, SYGVQD (reference sequence). The CDR3 length is 16 residues. In DNA form, the CDR3 reads TGCGCCAGCAGTGAGTCTCGGGGAACTAGCACAGATACGCAGTATTTT. Amino acids: CASSESRGTSTDTQYF.

This chain links TRBV6-1 with TRBJ1-5; TRBD1 matches at 7 bases. This CDR3 spans 15 amino acids. Germline lookup yields CDR1 MNHNS and CDR2 SASEGT. V was pared by 5 bases and J by 2 bases, with 6 bases of the junction left unmatched. The CDR3 sequence: CASSRDSQGNQPQHF. As DNA, the CDR3 is TGTGCCAGCAGTAGGGACAGCCAAGGCAATCAGCCCCAGCATTTT.

This sequence joins TRBV5-1 and TRBJ1-2; 7 positions agree with TRBD1. The CDR3 sequence is 13 residues long. Trimming took 0 bases from V and 7 from J; bases not matched to a gene: 3. Per the germline V gene, CDR1 is SGHRS and CDR2 is YFSETQ. For the CDR3, the DNA is TGCGCCAGCAGCTTGGGCAGGGGGGCTGGCTACACCTTC. The encoded protein is CASSLGRGAGYTF.